This T cell receptor (beta chain) was sequenced during a study of blood T cell repertoires in COVID-19. On the study more broadly: Sample material is recorded as cDNA or gDNA derived from T cells, B-cell-depleted T cells, or PBMCs.

The V gene end was trimmed by 2 bases and the J gene end by 3 bases; junction bases not matched to a gene: 5. CDR1 is KGHSH, CDR2 LQKENI, per germline. The CDR3 is made up of 15 amino acids. Data came from immunoSEQ multiplex PCR; TCRdb stores just in-frame clones and leaves some out. This table holds 150,000 or so clones, around 87% found once. The sequenced material came from peripheral blood. The rearrangement links TRBV18 to TRBJ2-3, with TRBD2 identical over 7 bases. The origin of this receptor is a man older than 75 with acute or convalescent COVID-19. The CDR3 here is CASSPGIGRTDTQYF. The CDR3 region has the DNA TGTGCCAGCTCACCAGGGATCGGGAGGACAGATACGCAGTATTTT.